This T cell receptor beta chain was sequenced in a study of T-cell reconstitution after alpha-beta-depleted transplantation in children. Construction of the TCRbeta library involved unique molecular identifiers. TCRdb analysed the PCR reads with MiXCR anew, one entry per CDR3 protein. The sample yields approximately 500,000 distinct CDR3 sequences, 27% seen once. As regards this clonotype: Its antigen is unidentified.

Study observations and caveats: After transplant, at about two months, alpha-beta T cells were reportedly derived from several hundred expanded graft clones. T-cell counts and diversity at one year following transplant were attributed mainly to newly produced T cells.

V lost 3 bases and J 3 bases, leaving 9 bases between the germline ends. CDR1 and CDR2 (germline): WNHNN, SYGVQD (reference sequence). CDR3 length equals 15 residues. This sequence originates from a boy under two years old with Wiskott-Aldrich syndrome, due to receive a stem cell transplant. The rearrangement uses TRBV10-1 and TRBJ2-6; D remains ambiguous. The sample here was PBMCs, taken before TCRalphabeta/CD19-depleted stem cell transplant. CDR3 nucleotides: TGCGCCAGCAGTGACTCAGGCATTGGGGCCAACGTCCTGACTTTC. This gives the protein CASSDSGIGANVLTF.